These 30 T cell receptor beta chains originate from one sample sequenced in a study of CD8 T cells in Susac syndrome. Random hexamers were used to reverse transcribe the RNA input (about 0.45 to 1 ug). TCRdb reprocessed the immunoSEQ multiplex PCR reads with MiXCR, giving one entry per CDR3 protein. This table has about 120,000 distinct CDR3 sequences, around 90% appearing once. The sample consisted of CD4+ T cells from PBMCs. Every receptor here comes from a human donor in good health.

The V call is TRBV20-1, the J call TRBJ2-3, with 7 bases that match TRBD2. Germline CDR1 DFQATT, CDR2 SNEGSKA (reference sequence). V shed 3 bases and J 4 bases; nucleotides not matched to a gene: 10. The CDR3 totals 15 residues. In nucleotides, the CDR3 is TGCAGTGCTAGCCCCTCTAGCGGACTTCCAGATACGCAGTATTTT. The encoded protein is CSASPSSGLPDTQYF.

The chain has TRBV20-1 and TRBJ2-3; 10 bases align to TRBD2. CDR3 size: 15 residues. Germline V gene lookup returns CDR1 DFQATT and CDR2 SNEGSKA (reference sequence). V gave up 1 base and J gave up 4 bases; unmatched junction bases: 5. CDR3: CSARGLAGAPDTQYF. The CDR3 bases are TGCAGTGCTAGAGGTCTAGCGGGAGCCCCAGATACGCAGTATTTT.

The chain couples TRBV5-1 to TRBJ2-2; 7 bases are shared with TRBD1. Per germline, CDR1 SGHRS and CDR2 YFSETQ. V gave up 4 bases and J gave up 4 bases; unmatched junction bases: 7. The CDR3 consists of 15 residues. CDR3 DNA sequence: TGCGCCAGCAGCACGACAGGGTTTCGCACCGGGGAGCTGTTTTTT. Its translation is CASSTTGFRTGELFF.

The V gene is TRBV25-1, the J gene TRBJ1-1, with 11 bases aligning to TRBD1. This CDR3 comprises 16 residues. V was pared by 4 bases and J by 5 bases, with 9 bases of the junction left unmatched. CDR1 MGHDK and CDR2 SYGVNS come from the germline V gene. The CDR3: CASSGLQGQGGTEAFF. The CDR3 region has the DNA TGTGCCAGCAGTGGCCTCCAGGGACAGGGGGGGACTGAAGCTTTCTTT.

The chain carries TRBV5-5 and TRBJ1-6, with TRBD1 identical over 7 bases. Germline loops: CDR1 SGHKS, CDR2 YYEKEE (reference sequence). The length of the CDR3 is 14 residues. V was clipped by 3 bases and J by 8 bases; unmatched bases: 5. The DNA of the CDR3 is TGTGCCAGCAGCTCCCGGGACAGAGATTCACCCCTCCACTTT. Its protein is CASSSRDRDSPLHF.

In this sample, this clonotype turned up a few times. The J gene is TRBJ2-1, the V gene TRBV9, with 9 positions matching TRBD2. The V segment lost 4 bases and the J segment 6 bases; nucleotides outside the gene matches: 8. Germline lookup yields CDR1 SGDLS and CDR2 YYNGEE. The CDR3 sequence is 15 residues long. The CDR3 is CASSPGLAGSNEQFF. DNA for the CDR3: TGTGCCAGCAGCCCCGGGCTAGCGGGGAGCAATGAGCAGTTCTTC.

This clonotype was seen a single time. The chain is built from TRBV12-3 or TRBV12-4 and TRBJ2-4; no clear D. The CDR3 length is 16 residues. Trimming left V 0 bases short and J 0 bases short, with 9 bases between. The CDR3: CASSLAGRLAKNIQYF. The CDR3, as DNA: TGTGCCAGCAGTTTAGCGGGCCGCTTAGCCAAAAACATTCAGTACTTC.

This clonotype was detected once. The chain combines TRBV7-2 with TRBJ2-1; 8 nucleotides align to TRBD2. The junction had 4 bases not matched to a gene; V was cut back by 3 bases and J by 0 bases. CDR1 is SGHTA and CDR2 is FQGNSA in the germline V gene. CDR3 length: 16 residues. DNA of the CDR3: TGTGCCAGCAGCTTCGAGGCGGGAGGCTCCTACAATGAGCAGTTCTTC. As protein: CASSFEAGGSYNEQFF.

The CDR3 DNA sequence: TGTGCCAGCAGCCCCCGGGGGGGTGGTGGCACTGAAGCTTTCTTT. The encoded protein is CASSPRGGGGTEAFF. The chain combines TRBV9 with TRBJ1-1; tentatively, D is TRBD1 (5 bases). Looked up from germline, CDR1 is SGDLS and CDR2 is YYNGEE. The length of the CDR3 is 15 residues. Between the trimmed V and J ends, which lost 4 bases and 4 bases, there was a span of 17 bases.

This clonotype was observed once. The J gene is TRBJ2-2, the V gene TRBV5-4, with 12 bases identical to TRBD2. Germline V gene lookup returns CDR1 SGHNT and CDR2 YYREEE (reference sequence). CDR3 length: 16 residues. V dropped 3 bases and J dropped 7; count of bases not matched to a gene: 7. The CDR3 DNA is TGTGCCAGCAGCTCTCAGGGACTAGCGGGCGTCGGGGAGCTGTTTTTT. Protein sequence: CASSSQGLAGVGELFF.

The chain links TRBV9 to TRBJ2-7; TRBD2 aligns across 11 bases. Trimming at V came to 4 bases and at J to 5 bases, leaving 5 bases not matched to a gene. CDR3 length: 14 amino acids. CDR1 is SGDLS, CDR2 YYNGEE, per germline. Here the CDR3 DNA reads TGTGCCAGCAGCTTTAGCGGGGGGGCAGACGAGCAGTACTTC. This translates into CASSFSGGADEQYF.

This chain connects TRBV20-1 to TRBJ2-7; 9 bases agree with TRBD2. The germline CDR1 and CDR2 sequences are DFQATT and SNEGSKA (reference sequence). V lost 3 bases and J lost 3; bases outside the gene matches: 9. The CDR3 consists of 15 residues. CDR3 coding DNA: TGCAGTGCTAGCCCGAGCGGGGGGTCTGTCTACGAGCAGTACTTC. Translated: CSASPSGGSVYEQYF.

The V call is TRBV14, the J call TRBJ2-3; D may match TRBD1 or TRBD2 (5 bases each). CDR1 and CDR2 from the germline V gene are SGHDN and FVKESK. Trimming left V 1 base short and J 10 bases short, with 12 bases between. This CDR3 is 13 amino acids long. The CDR3: CASSQVDRGSQYF. The CDR3 coding sequence is TGTGCCAGCAGCCAAGTAGACAGAGGGTCGCAGTATTTT. Filled out from reference TRBV14 and TRBJ2-3, the complete variable domain reads EAGVTQFPSHSVIEKGQTVTLRCDPISGHDNLYWYRRVMGKEIKFLLHFVKESKQDESGMPNNRFLAERTGGTYSTLKVQPAELEDSGVYFCASSQVDRGSQYFGPGTRLTVL.

V is TRBV7-9 and J is TRBJ1-5; D unclear. The CDR3 loop spans 12 amino acids. Germline CDR1 reads SEHNR; CDR2 reads FQNEAQ (reference sequence). The ends were cut back, 4 bases at V and 9 bases at J, with 10 bases in the middle. The chain's CDR3 is CASSSPNGPQHF. CDR3 DNA: TGTGCCAGCAGCTCCCCCAATGGGCCCCAGCATTTT. The full variable domain, in which reference TRBV7-9 and TRBJ1-5 provide the parts outside the CDR3, is DTGVSQNPRHKITKRGQNVTFRCDPISEHNRLYWYRQTLGQGPEFLTYFQNEAQLEKSRLLSDRFSAERPKGSFSTLEIQRTEQGDSAMYLCASSSPNGPQHFGDGTRLSIL.

The V gene is TRBV20-1, the J gene TRBJ2-2; 8 nucleotides agree with TRBD1. The CDR3 covers 15 residues. From germline, CDR1 is DFQATT and CDR2 SNEGSKA (reference sequence). V shed 5 bases, J shed 4 bases, and the junction held 9 bases outside the gene matches. In nucleotides, the CDR3 is TGCAGTGCTCTACGGCGGACAGGGAGCACCGGGGAGCTGTTTTTT. It yields the protein CSALRRTGSTGELFF.

The chain links TRBV12-5 to TRBJ1-5; no reliable D call. The CDR3 contains 17 residues. Trimming pared 1 base from V and 5 bases from J, leaving 18 bases between. The germline gives CDR1 LGHNT, CDR2 FRNRAP. In DNA form, the CDR3 reads TGTGCTAGTGGTTTGGGAAGTAGGATTGGGCTCGATCAGCCCCAGCATTTT. It specifies CASGLGSRIGLDQPQHF.

This rearrangement joins TRBV29-1 to TRBJ1-2; 7 bases fit TRBD1. This CDR3 comprises 14 residues. Germline-derived CDR1 and CDR2 are SQVTM and ANQGSEA. J was trimmed by 2 bases and V by 5 bases; bases with no gene match: 8. CDR3 loop: CSVRNPGQNYGYTF. The CDR3 DNA is TGCAGCGTTAGGAATCCGGGACAGAACTATGGCTACACCTTC. Variable domain in full (rest from reference TRBV29-1 and TRBJ1-2): SAVISQKPSRDICQRGTSLTIQCQVDSQVTMMFWYRQQPGQSLTLIATANQGSEATYESGFVIDKFPISRPNLTFSTLTVSNMSPEDSSIYLCSVRNPGQNYGYTFGSGTRLTVV.

The V call is TRBV29-1, the J call TRBJ2-6, with D perhaps matching TRBD1 (5 bases). The length of the CDR3 is 15 residues. With 8 bases removed from V and 0 bases from J, the gap between germline ends came to 14 bases. CDR1 and CDR2 from the germline V gene are SQVTM and ANQGSEA. For the CDR3, the DNA is TGCAGCATTCGCTCAGGGTTCTCTGGGGCCAACGTCCTGACTTTC. Translating gives CSIRSGFSGANVLTF.

The chain carries TRBV20-1 and TRBJ2-1, with D perhaps being TRBD1 or TRBD2 (5 bases each). V was shortened by 6 bases and J by 0 bases, with 15 bases between the two germline ends. The germline CDR1 and CDR2 sequences are DFQATT and SNEGSKA (reference sequence). The CDR3 has 15 amino acids. DNA of the CDR3: TGCAGTGCACCTCGGTGGGGGACCTCCTACAATGAGCAGTTCTTC. It yields the protein CSAPRWGTSYNEQFF.

The chain combines TRBV10-3 with TRBJ1-1, with D perhaps TRBD1 (5 bases). Germline assignment: CDR1 ENHRY and CDR2 SYGVKD. V was pared by 4 bases and J by 1 base, with 10 bases between. The CDR3 is made up of 14 amino acids. The chain's CDR3 is CAISGGDGNTEAFF. CDR3 nucleotide sequence: TGTGCCATCAGTGGAGGGGACGGGAACACTGAAGCTTTCTTT.

The chain is built from TRBV7-9 and TRBJ2-5, with D perhaps TRBD1 or TRBD2 (5 bases each). V was shortened by 2 bases and J by 5 bases, with 9 bases between the two germline ends. The CDR3 has 13 residues. CDR1 and CDR2 (germline): SEHNR, FQNEAQ (reference sequence). CDR3 nucleotides: TGTGCCAGCAGCTTACCAGGGACCGAGACCCAGTACTTC. Protein product: CASSLPGTETQYF.

The chain combines TRBV30 with TRBJ2-5; weak D call: TRBD2 (7 bases). The CDR3 spans 14 residues. V was shortened by 0 bases and J by 5 bases, with 13 bases between the two germline ends. Germline-derived CDR1 and CDR2 are GTSNPN and SVGIG (reference sequence). CDR3 protein: CAWSVRGARETQYF. The CDR3 DNA reads TGTGCCTGGAGTGTACGGGGGGCCCGGGAGACCCAGTACTTC.

The chain is built from TRBV29-1 and TRBJ1-2, with a possible D match to TRBD1 (6 bases). Germline V gene data show CDR1 as SQVTM and CDR2 as ANQGSEA. V gave up 6 bases and J gave up 8 bases, with 13 bases separating them. The CDR3 loop spans 11 amino acids. The CDR3 reads CSVSTGTGYTF. In DNA, the CDR3 is TGCAGCGTCTCAACAGGGACCGGCTACACCTTC. Together with reference TRBV29-1 and TRBJ1-2, the CDR3 gives the full variable domain: SAVISQKPSRDICQRGTSLTIQCQVDSQVTMMFWYRQQPGQSLTLIATANQGSEATYESGFVIDKFPISRPNLTFSTLTVSNMSPEDSSIYLCSVSTGTGYTFGSGTRLTVV.

This chain joins TRBV6-5 and TRBJ2-3; D is unresolved. V gave up 2 bases and J gave up 2 bases, with 8 bases separating them. Germline loops: CDR1 MNHEY, CDR2 SVGAGI. The CDR3 loop spans 14 amino acids. DNA of the CDR3: TGTGCCAGCAGTTACCGCAGACCCACAGATACGCAGTATTTT. Encoded protein: CASSYRRPTDTQYF.

The chain uses TRBV6-2 or TRBV6-3 and TRBJ2-2; 8 positions match TRBD2. From germline, CDR1 is MNHEY and CDR2 SVGEGT. The CDR3 length is 16 residues. With V trimmed by 2 bases and J by 3 bases, 5 bases remained unmatched. The CDR3 bases are TGTGCCAGCAGTTACATATTGGGACTAGACACCGGGGAGCTGTTTTTT. Translating gives CASSYILGLDTGELFF.

The rearrangement joins TRBV19 to TRBJ2-4, with 10 bases matching TRBD2. Germline values: CDR1 LNHDA, CDR2 SQIVND (reference sequence). J was trimmed by 14 bases and V by 6 bases; bases with no gene match: 19. The CDR3 covers 16 residues. CDR3 coding DNA: TGTGCCAGTAGCCCCCAGGGAGTCAGCGGGAGGGCCGGGGAGTACTTC. This translates into CASSPQGVSGRAGEYF. Variable domain in full (rest from reference TRBV19 and TRBJ2-4): DGGITQSPKYLFRKEGQNVTLSCEQNLNHDAMYWYRQDPGQGLRLIYYSQIVNDFQKGDIAEGYSVSREKKESFPLTVTSAQKNPTAFYLCASSPQGVSGRAGEYFGAGTRLSVL.

The CDR3 region is CASSQSGRTYNEQFF. The CDR3 DNA follows: TGTGCCAGCAGCCAATCGGGGCGGACCTACAATGAGCAGTTCTTC. The J gene is TRBJ2-1, the V gene TRBV7-2; D assignment may be TRBD1 or TRBD2 (5 bases each). Deletions cut 5 bases from V and 2 bases from J, with 13 bases between. Germline V gene sequence: CDR1 SGHTA, CDR2 FQGNSA. The CDR3 is 15 amino acids.

This chain connects TRBV12-3 or TRBV12-4 to TRBJ2-3, with 11 positions matching TRBD2. This CDR3 spans 16 amino acids. Trimming removed 6 bases from V and 5 bases from J; junction bases left unmatched: 10. CDR3 nucleotides: TGTGCCAGCAGCTCCGGGACTAGCGGTGGGGGAGATACGCAGTATTTT. This translates into CASSSGTSGGGDTQYF.

This clonotype was observed a single time. The V call is TRBV3-1, the J call TRBJ1-2; no definite D call. Germline loops: CDR1 LGHDT, CDR2 YNNKEL (reference sequence). The CDR3 sequence is 14 residues long. The V and J ends lost 2 bases and 8 bases respectively, with 15 bases between them. CDR3 sequence: CASSQFGTPNGYTF. The CDR3 nucleotides read TGTGCCAGCAGCCAATTCGGTACCCCTAACGGCTACACCTTC.

CDR3 in DNA: TGTGCCAGCAGCCGGGACAGGTTTGGCTACACCTTC. Encoded protein: CASSRDRFGYTF. The chain couples TRBV5-8 to TRBJ1-2; 8 nucleotides agree with TRBD1. Germline CDR1 is SGHTS and CDR2 is YDEGEE. The J segment lost 7 bases and the V segment lost 4 bases, leaving 3 bases of the junction unmatched. The CDR3 is 12 amino acids.